This T cell receptor beta chain was found in a study of blood T cells in healthy people across ages. Study-wide results and caveats: Higher diversity, along with more naive CD4+ cells, distinguished long-lived donors from aged donors.

Of note for this clonotype: No antigen is known for it.

Next came a second PCR, run for roughly 7 to 12 cycles, which used a sample-barcoded 5' primer along with a J-beta primer mix. TCRdb passed the 5' RACE reads through MiXCR, listing each CDR3 protein once. The table includes around 780,000 distinct CDR3 sequences, just over 55% detected once. Looked up from germline, CDR1 is SGHTA and CDR2 is FQGNSA. The CDR3 is 15 amino acids. The V and J ends lost 3 bases and 2 bases, in that order; junction bases with no gene match: 3. Sample: blood. This clonotype was obtained from a man aged 35-49 years in good health. The V gene is TRBV7-2, the J gene TRBJ2-2, with 7 nucleotides matching TRBD2. This chain's CDR3 is CASSLIAGNTGELFF. The DNA for the CDR3 is TGTGCCAGCAGCTTGATAGCGGGTAACACCGGGGAGCTGTTTTTT. Full variable domain (outside the CDR3, taken from reference TRBV7-2 and TRBJ2-2): GAGVSQSPSNKVTEKGKDVELRCDPISGHTALYWYRQSLGQGLEFLIYFQGNSAPDKSGLPSDRFSAERTGGSVSTLTIQRTQQEDSAVYLCASSLIAGNTGELFFGEGSRLTVL.